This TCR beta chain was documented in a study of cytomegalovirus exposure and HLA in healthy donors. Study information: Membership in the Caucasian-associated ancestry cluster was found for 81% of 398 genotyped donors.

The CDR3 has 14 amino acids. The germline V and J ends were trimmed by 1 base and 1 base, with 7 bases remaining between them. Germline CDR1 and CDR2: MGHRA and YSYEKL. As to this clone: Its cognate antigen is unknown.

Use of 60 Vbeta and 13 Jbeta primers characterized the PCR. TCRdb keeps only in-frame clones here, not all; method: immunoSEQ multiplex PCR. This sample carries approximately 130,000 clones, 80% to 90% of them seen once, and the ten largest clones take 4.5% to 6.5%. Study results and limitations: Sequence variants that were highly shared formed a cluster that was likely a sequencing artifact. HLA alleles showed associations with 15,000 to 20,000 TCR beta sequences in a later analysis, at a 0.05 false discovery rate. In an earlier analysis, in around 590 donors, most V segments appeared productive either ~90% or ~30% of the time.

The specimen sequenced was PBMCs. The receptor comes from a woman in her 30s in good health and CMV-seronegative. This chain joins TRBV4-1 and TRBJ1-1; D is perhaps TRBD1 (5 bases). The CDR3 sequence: CASSQGQWNTEAFF. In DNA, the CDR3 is TGCGCCAGCAGCCAAGGACAGTGGAACACTGAAGCTTTCTTT.